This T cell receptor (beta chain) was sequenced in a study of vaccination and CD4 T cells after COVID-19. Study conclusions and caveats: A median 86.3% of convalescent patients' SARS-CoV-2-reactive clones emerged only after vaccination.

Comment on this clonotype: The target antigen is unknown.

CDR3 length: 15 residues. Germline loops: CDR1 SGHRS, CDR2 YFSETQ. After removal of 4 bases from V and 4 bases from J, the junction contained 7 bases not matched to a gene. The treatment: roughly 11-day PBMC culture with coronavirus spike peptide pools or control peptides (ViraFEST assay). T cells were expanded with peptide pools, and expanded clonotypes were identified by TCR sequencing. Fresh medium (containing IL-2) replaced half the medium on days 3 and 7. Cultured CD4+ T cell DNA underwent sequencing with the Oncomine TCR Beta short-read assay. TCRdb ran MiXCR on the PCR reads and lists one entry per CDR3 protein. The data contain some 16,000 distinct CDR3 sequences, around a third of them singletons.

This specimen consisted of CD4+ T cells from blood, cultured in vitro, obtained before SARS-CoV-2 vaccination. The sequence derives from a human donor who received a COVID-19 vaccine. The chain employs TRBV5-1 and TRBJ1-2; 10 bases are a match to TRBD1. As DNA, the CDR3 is TGCGCCAGCAGCAATGGACAGGGGGGTAGCTATGGCTACACCTTC. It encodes CASSNGQGGSYGYTF.